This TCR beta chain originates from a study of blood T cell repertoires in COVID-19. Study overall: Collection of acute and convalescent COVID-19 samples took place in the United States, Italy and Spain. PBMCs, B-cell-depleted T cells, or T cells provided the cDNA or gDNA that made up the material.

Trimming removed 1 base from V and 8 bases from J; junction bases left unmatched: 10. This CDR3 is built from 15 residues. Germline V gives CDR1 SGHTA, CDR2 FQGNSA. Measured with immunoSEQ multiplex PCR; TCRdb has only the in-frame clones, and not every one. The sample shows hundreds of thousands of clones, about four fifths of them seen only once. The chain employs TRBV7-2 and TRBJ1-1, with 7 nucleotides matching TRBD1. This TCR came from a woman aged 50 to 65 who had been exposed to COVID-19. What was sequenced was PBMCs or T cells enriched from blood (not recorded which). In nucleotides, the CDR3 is TGTGCCAGCAGCTTAGGGCCTAGCCGGGACAGAGAAGCTTTCTTT. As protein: CASSLGPSRDREAFF.